This TCR beta chain was identified during a study of blood T cell repertoires in COVID-19. Turning to the study itself: The United States, Italy and Spain supplied acute and convalescent COVID-19 samples. Sample material is recorded as cDNA or gDNA derived from T cells, B-cell-depleted T cells, or PBMCs.

Original handling: From reference gene primer amplification, estimates of nucleated cell counts were derived. The protocol was immunoSEQ multiplex PCR, while the TCRdb copy is restricted to in-frame clones and leaves out a portion. V, J and clone size were drawn from that table, and D and trimming were deduced from the DNA. This sample carries 450,000 or so clones, 70% to 90% of them seen once, and the ten largest clones take less than 2%. Looked up from germline, CDR1 is MNHEY and CDR2 is SVGAGI. The CDR3 extends over 15 amino acids. V was cut by 2 bases and J by 5 bases, with 15 bases left in between. Patients from Seattle were sampled longitudinally, starting during active infection.

This receptor was taken from a woman aged 40 to 50 with COVID-19, enrolled during active disease. Sequencing was carried out using peripheral blood. The chain carries TRBV6-5 and TRBJ2-5; D is possibly TRBD1 (5 bases). The CDR3 bases are TGTGCCAGCAGTTACGTTCAGGGCTCCCAGGAGACCCAGTACTTC. Translated: CASSYVQGSQETQYF.